A selection of T cell receptor beta chains follows, all from one sample in a study of vaccination effects on CD4 cells after COVID-19. For these TCRs, the target antigens are not known. Only in-frame clones appear in the TCRdb table, and some are missing; sequencing was by immunoSEQ multiplex PCR. The profile covers about 61,000 clones, with roughly 79% appearing a single time and about 2.7% taken by the ten largest. The sequences come from CD4+ T cells from PBMCs cultured with HCoV-229E spike peptides, collected before COVID-19 vaccination. Receptors originate from a human donor who received a COVID-19 vaccine. Both conserved end residues are part of each CDR3. The D gene is left open where the match is weak. Some rows mark clone size as missing; the rest say once, few, many or name a class of expanded clone.

D gene	V gene	J gene	clone size	CDR3 DNA	CDR3 protein
NA	TRBV4-3	TRBJ1-1	once	TGCGCCAGCAGACCTCACTCACAGGTGAACACTGAAGCTTTCTTT	CASRPHSQVNTEAFF
TRBD1	TRBV18	TRBJ1-1	NA	TGTGCCAGCTCACCACTCGTGGACAGGGGAACTGAAGCTTTCTTT	CASSPLVDRGTEAFF
NA	TRBV6-5	TRBJ2-1	NA	TGTGCCAGCAGTTACTCGCGGGGGCTATACAATGAGCAGTTCTTC	CASSYSRGLYNEQFF
NA	TRBV2	TRBJ2-5	NA	TGTGCCAGCAGGGAACTAGAAGAGACCCAGTACTTC	CASRELEETQYF
NA	TRBV19	TRBJ1-2	NA	TGTGCCAGTAGCTCGGGACTAGACTATGGCTACACCTTC	CASSSGLDYGYTF
NA	TRBV10-3	TRBJ2-3	once	TGTGCCATCAGTGAGCAACAGGCCCCTAGCACAGATACGCAGTATTTT	CAISEQQAPSTDTQYF
NA	TRBV30	TRBJ1-2	NA	TGTGCCTGGGGGGGGCGATATGGCTACACCTTC	CAWGGRYGYTF
NA	TRBV5-1	TRBJ2-3	few	TGCGCCAGCAGCTTCCGGGAAACAGATACGCAGTATTTT	CASSFRETDTQYF
TRBD1	TRBV6-2/TRBV6-3	TRBJ1-5	NA	TGTGCCAGCAGTTACTCGATGACAGGGAGGAGCAATCAGCCCCAGCATTTT	CASSYSMTGRSNQPQHF
NA	TRBV9	TRBJ2-5	once	TGTGCCAGCACCTACGGGGGTTTCGTACAAGAGACCCAGTACTTC	CASTYGGFVQETQYF
TRBD1	TRBV4-1	TRBJ1-4	NA	TGCGCCAGCAGCCAACACCGGGACAGGGGGTTCGATGAAAAACTGTTTTTT	CASSQHRDRGFDEKLFF
NA	TRBV7-9	TRBJ2-2	NA	TGTGCCAGCAGCCGTTCTCGTAATGCGAACACCGGGGAGCTGTTTTTT	CASSRSRNANTGELFF
NA	TRBV3-1/TRBV3-2	TRBJ1-3	NA	NA	CASSQEPWGAGADF
NA	TRBV2	TRBJ1-5	once	TGTGCCAGCAGTGAGCAGAGTTTTGAGCCCCAGCATTTT	CASSEQSFEPQHF
NA	TRBV9	TRBJ1-6	NA	TGTGCCAGCAGCACGGGAGGGGATAACGTTAATAATTCACCCCTCCACTTT	CASSTGGDNVNNSPLHF
TRBD1	TRBV5-8	TRBJ1-2	NA	TGTGCCAGCAGCCCTGACAGGGCAAGGGGCTACACCTTC	CASSPDRARGYTF
TRBD1	TRBV7-8	TRBJ2-2	NA	TGTGCCAGCAGCTACGACAGGGCAAGCACCGGGGAGCTGTTTTTT	CASSYDRASTGELFF
NA	TRBV9	TRBJ1-2	NA	TGTGCCAGCAGGCGGGAGGGACTCTATGGCTACACCTTC	CASRREGLYGYTF
NA	TRBV5-1	TRBJ2-2	once	TGCGCCAGCAGCTTGTTGGAGGGGGGGCCCGGGGAGCTGTTTTTT	CASSLLEGGPGELFF
TRBD2	TRBV25-1	TRBJ2-1	NA	TGTGCCAGCAGTGAAATTGTCAGCGGGGGGTACAATGAGCAGTTCTTC	CASSEIVSGGYNEQFF
TRBD1	TRBV5-1	TRBJ1-2	NA	TGCGCCAGCAGCTTGCTTCAGGGACAGGGCGATGGCTACACCTTC	CASSLLQGQGDGYTF
TRBD1	TRBV5-4	TRBJ2-1	few	TGTGCCAGCAGCATCGGACAGGGGTCAGCCAATGAGCAGTTCTTC	CASSIGQGSANEQFF
TRBD1	TRBV24-1	TRBJ2-1	NA	TGTGCCACCAGTGATCAGGGACAGGCGTACAATGAGCAGTTCTTC	CATSDQGQAYNEQFF
NA	TRBV14	TRBJ1-1	NA	TGTGCCAGCAGCCAAGATTGGCGGACAGCGGCTTTCTTT	CASSQDWRTAAFF
NA	TRBV6-1	TRBJ2-1	few	TGTGCCAGCAGTGAAGTGGCCAGCAATGAGCAGTTCTTC	CASSEVASNEQFF